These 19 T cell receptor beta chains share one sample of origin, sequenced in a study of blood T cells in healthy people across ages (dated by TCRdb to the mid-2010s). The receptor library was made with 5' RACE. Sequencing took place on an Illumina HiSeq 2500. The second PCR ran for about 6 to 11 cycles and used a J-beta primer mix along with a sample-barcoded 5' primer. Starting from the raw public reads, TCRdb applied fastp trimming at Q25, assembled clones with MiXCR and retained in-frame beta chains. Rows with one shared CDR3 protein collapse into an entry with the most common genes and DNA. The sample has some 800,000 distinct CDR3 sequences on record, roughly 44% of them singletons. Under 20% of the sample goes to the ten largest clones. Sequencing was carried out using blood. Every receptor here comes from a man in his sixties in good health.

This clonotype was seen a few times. The CDR3 region is CSVGRGQGETQYF. The CDR3 nucleotides read TGCAGCGTTGGGAGGGGGCAGGGAGAGACCCAGTACTTC. The chain links TRBV29-1 to TRBJ2-5, with D maybe TRBD1 (7 bases). V lost 4 bases and J lost 4, with 13 bases in between. The CDR3 is 13 residues long. The germline gives CDR1 SQVTM, CDR2 ANQGSEA. Combining the CDR3 with reference TRBV29-1 and TRBJ2-5 gives the whole variable domain SAVISQKPSRDICQRGTSLTIQCQVDSQVTMMFWYRQQPGQSLTLIATANQGSEATYESGFVIDKFPISRPNLTFSTLTVSNMSPEDSSIYLCSVGRGQGETQYFGPGTRLLVL.

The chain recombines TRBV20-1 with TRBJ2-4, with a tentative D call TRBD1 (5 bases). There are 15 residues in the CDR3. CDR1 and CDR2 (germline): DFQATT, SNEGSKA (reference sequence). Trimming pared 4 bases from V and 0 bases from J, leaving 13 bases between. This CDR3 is CSATLLGLAKNIQYF. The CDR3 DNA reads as TGCAGTGCTACGCTTTTGGGGCTAGCCAAAAACATTCAGTACTTC.

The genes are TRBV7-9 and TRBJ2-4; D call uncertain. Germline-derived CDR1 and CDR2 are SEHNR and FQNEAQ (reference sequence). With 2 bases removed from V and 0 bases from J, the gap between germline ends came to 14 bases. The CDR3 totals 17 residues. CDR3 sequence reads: CASSLTGSPIAKNIQYF. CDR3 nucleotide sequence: TGTGCCAGCAGCTTAACCGGCTCCCCTATAGCCAAAAACATTCAGTACTTC.

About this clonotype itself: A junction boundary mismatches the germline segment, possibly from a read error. CDR3 in DNA: TGTGCCAGCTCACCGGGACAGCCCTCCCACGAGCAGTACTTC. Translated, it gives CASSPGQPSHEQYF. The J gene is TRBJ2-7, the V gene TRBV18; 7 positions match TRBD1. The CDR3 runs to 14 residues. Germline loops: CDR1 KGHSH, CDR2 LQKENI.

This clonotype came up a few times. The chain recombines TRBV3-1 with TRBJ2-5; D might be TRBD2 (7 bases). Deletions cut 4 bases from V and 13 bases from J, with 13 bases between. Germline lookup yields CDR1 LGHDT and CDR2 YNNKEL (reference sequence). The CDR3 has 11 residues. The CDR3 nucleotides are TGTGCCAGCAGCCTCGGGGGGCTGTTGTACTTC. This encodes CASSLGGLLYF.

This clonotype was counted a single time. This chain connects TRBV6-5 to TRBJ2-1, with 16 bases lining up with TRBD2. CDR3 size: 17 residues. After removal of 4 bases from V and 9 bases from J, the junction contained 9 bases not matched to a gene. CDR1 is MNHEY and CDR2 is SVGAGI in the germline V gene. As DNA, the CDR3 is TGTGCCAGCAGTTTGGGACTAGCGGGGGGGCGTCGGGGTGAGCAGTTCTTC. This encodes CASSLGLAGGRRGEQFF.

The DNA for the CDR3 is TGTGCCAGCAGGGGACAGGGGACTCCCACAGATACGCAGTATTTT. Translating it yields CASRGQGTPTDTQYF. The chain combines TRBV7-2 with TRBJ2-3, with 10 nucleotides matching TRBD1. V was pared by 6 bases and J by 2 bases, with 5 bases of the junction left unmatched. Germline CDR1 reads SGHTA; CDR2 reads FQGNSA. The CDR3 covers 15 residues.

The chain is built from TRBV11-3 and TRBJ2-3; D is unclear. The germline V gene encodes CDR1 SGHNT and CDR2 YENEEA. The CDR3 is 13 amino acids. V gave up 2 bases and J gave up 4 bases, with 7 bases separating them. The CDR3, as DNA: TGTGCCAGCAGCTTAACGACCTCAGATACGCAGTATTTT. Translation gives CASSLTTSDTQYF.

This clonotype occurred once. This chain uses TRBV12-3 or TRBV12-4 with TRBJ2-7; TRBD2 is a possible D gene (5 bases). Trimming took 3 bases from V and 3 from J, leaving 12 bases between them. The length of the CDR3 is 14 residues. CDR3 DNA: TGTGCCAGCAGTTTGATCCGGGGTAACTACGAGCAGTACTTC. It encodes CASSLIRGNYEQYF.

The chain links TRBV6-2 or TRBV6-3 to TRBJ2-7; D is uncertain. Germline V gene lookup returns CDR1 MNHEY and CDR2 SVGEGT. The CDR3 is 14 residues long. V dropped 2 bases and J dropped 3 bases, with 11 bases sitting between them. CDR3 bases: TGTGCCAGCAGTTACCCCCGGTATTACTACGAGCAGTACTTC. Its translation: CASSYPRYYYEQYF.

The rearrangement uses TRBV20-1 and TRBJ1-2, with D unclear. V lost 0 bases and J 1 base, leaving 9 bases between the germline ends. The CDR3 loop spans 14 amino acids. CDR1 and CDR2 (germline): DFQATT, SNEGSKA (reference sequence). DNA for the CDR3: TGCAGTGCTAGAGACGGCAGCGGTAACTATGGCTACACCTTC. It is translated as CSARDGSGNYGYTF.

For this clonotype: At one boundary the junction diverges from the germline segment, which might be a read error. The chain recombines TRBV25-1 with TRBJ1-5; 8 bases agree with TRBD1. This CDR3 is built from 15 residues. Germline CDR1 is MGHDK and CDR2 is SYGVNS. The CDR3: CASSEGDRFNQPQHF. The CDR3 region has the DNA TGTGCCAGCAGTGAAGGGGACAGGTTCAATCAACCCCAGCATTTT.

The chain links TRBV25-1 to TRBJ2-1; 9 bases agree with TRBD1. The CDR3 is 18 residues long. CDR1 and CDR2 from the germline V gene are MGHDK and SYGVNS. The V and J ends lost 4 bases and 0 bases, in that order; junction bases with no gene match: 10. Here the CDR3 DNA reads TGTGCCAGCAGTGGCCCGGGACAGGGCACGGGCTCCTACAATGAGCAGTTCTTC. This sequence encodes CASSGPGQGTGSYNEQFF.

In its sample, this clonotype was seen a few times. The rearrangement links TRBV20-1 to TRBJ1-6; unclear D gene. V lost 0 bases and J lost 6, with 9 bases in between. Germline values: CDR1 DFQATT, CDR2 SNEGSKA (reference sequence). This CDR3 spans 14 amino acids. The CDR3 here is CSAREGGANSPLHF. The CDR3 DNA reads TGCAGTGCTAGAGAGGGAGGAGCTAATTCACCCCTCCACTTT.

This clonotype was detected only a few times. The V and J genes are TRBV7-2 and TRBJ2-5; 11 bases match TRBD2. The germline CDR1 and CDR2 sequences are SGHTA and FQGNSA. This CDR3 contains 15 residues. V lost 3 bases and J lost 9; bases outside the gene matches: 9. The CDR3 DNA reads TGTGCCAGCAGCTTGGGACTAGCGGTGGTAGCAGCCCAGTACTTC. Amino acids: CASSLGLAVVAAQYF.

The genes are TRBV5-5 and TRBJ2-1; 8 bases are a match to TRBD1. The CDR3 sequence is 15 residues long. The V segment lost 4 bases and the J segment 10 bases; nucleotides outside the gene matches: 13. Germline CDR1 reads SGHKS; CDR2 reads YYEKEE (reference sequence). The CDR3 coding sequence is TGTGCCAGCAGCACCGGACAGGGTCGGATAGGGGAGCAGTTCTTC. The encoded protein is CASSTGQGRIGEQFF.

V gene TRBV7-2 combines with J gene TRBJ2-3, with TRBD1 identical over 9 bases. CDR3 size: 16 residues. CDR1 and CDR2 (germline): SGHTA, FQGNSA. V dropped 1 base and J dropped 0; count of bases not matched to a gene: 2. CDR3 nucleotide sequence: TGTGCCAGCAGCTTAGGTGGGACAGGGAGCACAGATACGCAGTATTTT. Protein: CASSLGGTGSTDTQYF. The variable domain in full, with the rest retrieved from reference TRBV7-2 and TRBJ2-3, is GAGVSQSPSNKVTEKGKDVELRCDPISGHTALYWYRQSLGQGLEFLIYFQGNSAPDKSGLPSDRFSAERTGGSVSTLTIQRTQQEDSAVYLCASSLGGTGSTDTQYFGPGTRLTVL.

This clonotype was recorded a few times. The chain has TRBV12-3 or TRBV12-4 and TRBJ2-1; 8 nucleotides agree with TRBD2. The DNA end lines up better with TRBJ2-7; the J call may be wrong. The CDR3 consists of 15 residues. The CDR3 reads CASSSDGGAYNEQYF. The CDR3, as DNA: TGTGCCAGCAGTTCAGACGGGGGGGCCTACAATGAGCAGTACTTC.

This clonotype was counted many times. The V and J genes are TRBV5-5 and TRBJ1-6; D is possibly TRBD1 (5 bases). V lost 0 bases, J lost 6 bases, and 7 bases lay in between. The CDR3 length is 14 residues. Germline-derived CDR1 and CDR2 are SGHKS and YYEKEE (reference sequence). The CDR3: CASSLEGRNSPLHF. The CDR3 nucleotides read TGTGCCAGCAGCTTGGAGGGGCGTAATTCACCCCTCCACTTT.